This TCR beta chain was retrieved from a study of blood T cell repertoires in COVID-19. In the study overall: T cells, B-cell-depleted T cells, or PBMCs provided the cDNA or gDNA that served as material.

Source study methods: Estimation of nucleated cell counts was performed using reference gene primer amplification. Measured with immunoSEQ multiplex PCR; TCRdb has only the in-frame clones, and not every one. V and J calls and clone size come straight from that table; D and trimming were deduced from the DNA. The sample holds over 120,000 clones, 75% to 90% seen once. V lost 2 bases, J lost 0 bases, and 7 bases stayed unmatched. The CDR3 consists of 17 residues. CDR1 is MDHEN and CDR2 is SYDVKM in the germline V gene. The TCR was taken from a woman aged 45-60 years with acute or convalescent COVID-19. This sequence joins TRBV28 and TRBJ2-5; 9 nucleotides agree with TRBD1. Input material: peripheral blood. The CDR3 coding sequence is TGTGCCAGCAGTTTAGGAACAGGGGGCGACCACCAAGAGACCCAGTACTTC. Residues: CASSLGTGGDHQETQYF.